This T cell receptor beta chain stems from a study of blood T cell repertoires in COVID-19. The overall study: Whether acute or convalescent, the COVID-19 samples came from the United States, Italy and Spain.

Data came from immunoSEQ multiplex PCR; TCRdb stores just in-frame clones and leaves some out. The data contain about 58,000 clones, around 76% of them singletons. Germline V gives CDR1 SNHLY, CDR2 FYNNEI. V was shortened by 8 bases and J by 8 bases, with 15 bases between the two germline ends. CDR3 length equals 13 residues. The material sequenced was peripheral blood. This TCR was sampled from a human donor in a cohort sampled during active COVID-19. The V call is TRBV2, the J call TRBJ1-4; D remains unclear. As DNA, the CDR3 is TGTGCCAGCTCGGGGATTGTAAAGGAAAAACTGTTTTTT. Translation gives CASSGIVKEKLFF. The variable domain in full, completed from reference TRBV2 and TRBJ1-4, reads EPEVTQTPSHQVTQMGQEVILRCVPISNHLYFYWYRQILGQKVEFLVSFYNNEISEKSEIFDDQFSVERPDGSNFTLKIRSTKLEDSAMYFCASSGIVKEKLFFGSGTQLSVL.